This TCR beta chain was observed in a study of blood T cell repertoires in COVID-19. Turning to the study itself: Samples representing acute and convalescent COVID-19 were sourced from the United States, Italy and Spain. PBMCs, B-cell-depleted T cells, or T cells provided the cDNA or gDNA that made up the material.

Authors' methods: Amplification from reference gene primers served as the basis for estimated nucleated cell counts. Generated by immunoSEQ multiplex PCR, the TCRdb table keeps only in-frame clones and is missing some. V and J calls and clone size are as listed in that table; D and trimming were resolved from the DNA. The sample holds roughly 40,000 clones, roughly 84% seen once. Germline CDR1 reads MNHEY; CDR2 reads SMNVEV (reference sequence). There are 16 residues in the CDR3. J lost 3 bases, V lost 5 bases, and 9 bases had no gene match. V and J are TRBV27 and TRBJ2-7; 11 bases map to TRBD1. The TCR was taken from a man aged 65 to 85 with acute or convalescent COVID-19. What was sequenced was peripheral blood. This chain's CDR3 is CASSRLRDRGFYEQYF. In DNA form, the CDR3 reads TGTGCCAGCAGTCGTCTCCGGGACAGGGGGTTCTACGAGCAGTACTTC.